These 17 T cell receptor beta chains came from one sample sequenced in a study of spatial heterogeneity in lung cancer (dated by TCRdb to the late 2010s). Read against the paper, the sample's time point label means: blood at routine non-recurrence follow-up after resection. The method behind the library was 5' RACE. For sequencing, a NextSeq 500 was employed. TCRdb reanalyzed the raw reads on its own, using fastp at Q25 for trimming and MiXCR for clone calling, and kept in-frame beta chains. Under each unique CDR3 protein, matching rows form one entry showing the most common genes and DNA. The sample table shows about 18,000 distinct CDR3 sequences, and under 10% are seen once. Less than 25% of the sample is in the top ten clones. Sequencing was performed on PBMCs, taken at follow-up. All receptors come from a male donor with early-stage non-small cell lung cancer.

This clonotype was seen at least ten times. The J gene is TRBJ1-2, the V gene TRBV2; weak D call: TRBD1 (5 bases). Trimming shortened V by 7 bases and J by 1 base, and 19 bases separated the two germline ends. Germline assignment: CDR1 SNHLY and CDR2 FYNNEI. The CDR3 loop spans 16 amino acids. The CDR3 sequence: CASIQDQGRRNYGYTF. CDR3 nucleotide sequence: TGTGCCAGCATCCAAGATCAGGGTAGACGTAACTATGGCTACACCTTC.

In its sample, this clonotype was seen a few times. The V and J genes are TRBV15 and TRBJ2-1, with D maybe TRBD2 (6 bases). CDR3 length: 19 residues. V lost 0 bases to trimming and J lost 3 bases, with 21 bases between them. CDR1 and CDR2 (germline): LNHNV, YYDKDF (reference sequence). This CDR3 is CATSRDGALASGGYNEQFF. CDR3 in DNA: TGTGCCACCAGCAGAGATGGGGCTCTAGCGTCCGGGGGCTACAATGAGCAGTTCTTC.

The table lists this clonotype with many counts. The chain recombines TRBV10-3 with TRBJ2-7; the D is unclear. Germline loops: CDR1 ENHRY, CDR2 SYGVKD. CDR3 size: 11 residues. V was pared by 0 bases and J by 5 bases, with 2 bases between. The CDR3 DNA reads TGTGCCATCAGTGAGTCGGACGAGCAGTACTTC. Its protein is CAISESDEQYF.

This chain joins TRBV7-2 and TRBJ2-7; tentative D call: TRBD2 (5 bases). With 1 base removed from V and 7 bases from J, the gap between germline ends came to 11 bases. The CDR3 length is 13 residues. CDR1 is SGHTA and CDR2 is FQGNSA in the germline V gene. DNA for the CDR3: TGTGCCAGCAGCTTAGTGGGAACTAGGGAGCAGTACTTC. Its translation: CASSLVGTREQYF. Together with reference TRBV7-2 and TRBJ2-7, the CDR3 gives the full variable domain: GAGVSQSPSNKVTEKGKDVELRCDPISGHTALYWYRQSLGQGLEFLIYFQGNSAPDKSGLPSDRFSAERTGGSVSTLTIQRTQQEDSAVYLCASSLVGTREQYFGPGTRLTVT.

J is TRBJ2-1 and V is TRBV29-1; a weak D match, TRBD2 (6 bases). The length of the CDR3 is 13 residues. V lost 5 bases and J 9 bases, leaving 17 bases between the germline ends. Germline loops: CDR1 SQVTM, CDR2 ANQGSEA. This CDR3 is CSVQKGAGSEQFF. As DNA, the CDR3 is TGCAGCGTTCAAAAGGGCGCGGGGTCTGAGCAGTTCTTC.

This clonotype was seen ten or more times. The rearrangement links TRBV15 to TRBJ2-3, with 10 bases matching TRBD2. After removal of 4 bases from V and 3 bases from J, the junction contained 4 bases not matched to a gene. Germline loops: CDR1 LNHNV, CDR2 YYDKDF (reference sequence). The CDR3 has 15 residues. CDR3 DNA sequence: TGTGCCACCAGCAAAGCGGGGGGGCCGACAGATACGCAGTATTTT. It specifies CATSKAGGPTDTQYF. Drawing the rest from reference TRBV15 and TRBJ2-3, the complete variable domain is DAMVIQNPRYQVTQFGKPVTLSCSQTLNHNVMYWYQQKSSQAPKLLFHYYDKDFNNEADTPDNFQSRRPNTSFCFLDIRSPGLGDTAMYLCATSKAGGPTDTQYFGPGTRLTVL.

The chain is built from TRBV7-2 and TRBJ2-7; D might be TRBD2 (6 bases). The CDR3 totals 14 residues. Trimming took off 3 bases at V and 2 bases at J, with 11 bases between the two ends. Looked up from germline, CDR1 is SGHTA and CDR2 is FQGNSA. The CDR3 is CASSLEGLTYEQYF. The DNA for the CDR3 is TGTGCCAGCAGCTTGGAGGGGCTCACCTACGAGCAGTACTTC.

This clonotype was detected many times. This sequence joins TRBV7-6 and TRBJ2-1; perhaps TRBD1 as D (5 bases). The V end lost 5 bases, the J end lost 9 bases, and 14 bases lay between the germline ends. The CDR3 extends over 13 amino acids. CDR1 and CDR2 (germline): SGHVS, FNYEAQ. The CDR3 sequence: CASSIRQSREQFF. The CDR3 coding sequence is TGTGCCAGCAGCATCCGACAGAGCCGTGAGCAGTTCTTC.

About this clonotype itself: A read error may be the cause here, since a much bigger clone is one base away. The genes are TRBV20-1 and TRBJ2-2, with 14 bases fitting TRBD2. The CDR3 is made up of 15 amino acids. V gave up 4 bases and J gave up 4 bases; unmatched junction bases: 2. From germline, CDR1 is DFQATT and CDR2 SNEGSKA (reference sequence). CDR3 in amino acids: CSAIGLAGGTGELFF. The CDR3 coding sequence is TGCAGTGCTATAGGACTAGCGGGAGGCACCGGGGAGCTGTTTTTT.

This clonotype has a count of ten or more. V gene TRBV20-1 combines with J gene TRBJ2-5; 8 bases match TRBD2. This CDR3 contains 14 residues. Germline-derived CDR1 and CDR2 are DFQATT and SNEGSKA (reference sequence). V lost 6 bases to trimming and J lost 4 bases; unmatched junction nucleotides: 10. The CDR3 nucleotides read TGCAGTGCCCACCGAGTCGGGAGGGGAGAGACCCAGTACTTC. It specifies CSAHRVGRGETQYF.

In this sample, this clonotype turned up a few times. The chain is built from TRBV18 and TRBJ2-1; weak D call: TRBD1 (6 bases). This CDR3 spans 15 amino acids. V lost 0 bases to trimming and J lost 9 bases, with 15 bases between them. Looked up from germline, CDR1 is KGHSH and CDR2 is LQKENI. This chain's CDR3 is CASSPPGAEGGEQFF. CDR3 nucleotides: TGTGCCAGCTCACCACCGGGGGCAGAAGGGGGTGAGCAGTTCTTC.

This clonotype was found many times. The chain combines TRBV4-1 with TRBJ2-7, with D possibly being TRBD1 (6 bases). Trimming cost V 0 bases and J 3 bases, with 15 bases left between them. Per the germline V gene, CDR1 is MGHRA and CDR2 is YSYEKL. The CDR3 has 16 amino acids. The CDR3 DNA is TGCGCCAGCAGCCAAGACTTCCCAGACAGGAGCTACGAGCAGTACTTC. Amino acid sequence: CASSQDFPDRSYEQYF.

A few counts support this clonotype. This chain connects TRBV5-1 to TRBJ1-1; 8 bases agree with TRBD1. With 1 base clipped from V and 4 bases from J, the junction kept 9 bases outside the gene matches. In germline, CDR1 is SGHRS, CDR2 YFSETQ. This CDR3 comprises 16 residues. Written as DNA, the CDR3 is TGCGCCAGCAGCTTGACCTCAGGGGGCGCGGGCACTGAAGCTTTCTTT. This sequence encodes CASSLTSGGAGTEAFF.

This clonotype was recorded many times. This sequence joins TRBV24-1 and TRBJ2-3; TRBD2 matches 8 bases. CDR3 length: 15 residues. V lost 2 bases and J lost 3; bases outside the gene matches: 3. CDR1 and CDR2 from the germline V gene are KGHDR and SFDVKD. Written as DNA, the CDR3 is TGTGCCACCAGTGATTACAGCGGGGGTACAGATACGCAGTATTTT. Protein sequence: CATSDYSGGTDTQYF.

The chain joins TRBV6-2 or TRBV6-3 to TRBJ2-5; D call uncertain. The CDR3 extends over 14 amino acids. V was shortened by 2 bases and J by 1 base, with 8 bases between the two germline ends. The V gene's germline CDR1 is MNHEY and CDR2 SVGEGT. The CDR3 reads CASSYPPRQETQYF. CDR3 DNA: TGTGCCAGCAGTTACCCCCCCCGCCAAGAGACCCAGTACTTC.

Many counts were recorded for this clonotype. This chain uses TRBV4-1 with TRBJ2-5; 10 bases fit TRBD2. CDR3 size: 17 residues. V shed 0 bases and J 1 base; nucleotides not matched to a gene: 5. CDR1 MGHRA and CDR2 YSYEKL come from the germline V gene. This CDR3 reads CASSQDRTSGSQETQYF. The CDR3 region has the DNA TGCGCCAGCAGCCAAGACCGGACTAGCGGAAGCCAAGAGACCCAGTACTTC.

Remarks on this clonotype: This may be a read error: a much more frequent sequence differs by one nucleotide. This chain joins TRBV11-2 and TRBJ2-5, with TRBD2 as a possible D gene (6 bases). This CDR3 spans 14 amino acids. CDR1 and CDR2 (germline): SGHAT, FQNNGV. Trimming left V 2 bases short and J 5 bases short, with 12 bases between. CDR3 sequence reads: CASSLLLREETQYF. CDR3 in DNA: TGTGCCAGCAGCTTACTTCTCCGGGAGGAGACCCAGTACTTC.